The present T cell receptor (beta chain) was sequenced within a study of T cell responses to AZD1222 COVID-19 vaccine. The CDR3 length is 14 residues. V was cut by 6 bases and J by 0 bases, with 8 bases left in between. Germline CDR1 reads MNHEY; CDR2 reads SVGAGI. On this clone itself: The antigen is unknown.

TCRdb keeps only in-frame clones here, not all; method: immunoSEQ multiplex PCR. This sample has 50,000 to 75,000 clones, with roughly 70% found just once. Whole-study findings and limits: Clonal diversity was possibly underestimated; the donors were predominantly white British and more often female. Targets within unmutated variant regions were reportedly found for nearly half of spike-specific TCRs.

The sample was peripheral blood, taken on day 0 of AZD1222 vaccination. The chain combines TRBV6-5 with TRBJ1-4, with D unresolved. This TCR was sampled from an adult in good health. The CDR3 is CASRDPATNEKLFF. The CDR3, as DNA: TGTGCCAGCAGGGACCCTGCAACTAATGAAAAACTGTTTTTT.